The 15 T cell receptor beta chains below come from one sample, sequenced in a study of PD-1 blockade in classical Hodgkin lymphoma. Using immunoSEQ multiplex PCR, the repertoire was profiled, and TCRdb retains in-frame clones only, with some absent. Of 30,000 or so clones detected, approximately 83% appear once; the ten largest clones hold 2.4%. Every one of the patients relapsed after autologous stem cell transplantation (brentuximab vedotin exposure was variable). The CD4+ T cells used were purified from thawed PBMCs through magnetic negative selection. Sequenced here: CD4+ T cells from blood, sampled at baseline. The origin of the receptors is a human donor with classical Hodgkin lymphoma.

The chain employs TRBV27 and TRBJ1-1; D remains unclear. This CDR3 spans 16 amino acids. V shed 4 bases and J shed 7 bases, with 22 bases lying between them. Germline V gives CDR1 MNHEY, CDR2 SMNVEV (reference sequence). Here the CDR3 reads CASSSLASAGLLEAFF. Written as DNA, the CDR3 is TGTGCCAGCAGTTCCCTAGCTTCGGCAGGCCTCCTTGAAGCTTTCTTT.

The J gene is TRBJ1-1, the V gene TRBV13; D gene ambiguous. V lost 0 bases, J lost 5 bases, and 7 bases lay in between. Germline V CDR1 and CDR2: PRHDT, FYEKMQ (reference sequence). This CDR3 is built from 13 residues. The DNA for the CDR3 is TGTGCCAGCAGCTTAGGTCGCGGAACTGAAGCTTTCTTT. Residues: CASSLGRGTEAFF.

This clone was seen more than once but under ten times. The CDR3 DNA is TGTGCCTGGAGTGGACAGGGTCGGGGAGGCTACACCTTC. It translates to CAWSGQGRGGYTF. The J gene is TRBJ1-2, the V gene TRBV30; 7 bases map to TRBD1. The V gene end was trimmed by 1 base and the J gene end by 8 bases; junction bases not matched to a gene: 7. The CDR3 sequence is 13 residues long. From germline, CDR1 is GTSNPN and CDR2 SVGIG (reference sequence).

This clone appeared once. The chain has TRBV6-5 and TRBJ1-1; no firm D call. V was clipped by 4 bases and J by 8 bases, with 14 bases between them. CDR3 length equals 13 residues. The germline CDR1 and CDR2 sequences are MNHEY and SVGAGI. The CDR3 region is CASSSEQLTEAFF. CDR3 nucleotides: TGTGCCAGCAGTTCGGAACAATTAACAGAAGCTTTCTTT.

In this sample, this clone turned up once. V usage is TRBV5-1 and J usage is TRBJ2-5; D possibly uses TRBD1 or TRBD2 (5 bases each). CDR3 size: 14 residues. CDR1 is SGHRS and CDR2 is YFSETQ in the germline V gene. V was pared by 1 base and J by 2 bases, with 9 bases between. CDR3 amino acids: CASSLWWGQETQYF. CDR3 nucleotides: TGCGCCAGCAGCTTGTGGTGGGGGCAAGAGACCCAGTACTTC.

The rearrangement uses TRBV5-1 and TRBJ2-7; 7 bases match TRBD1. CDR1 is SGHRS, CDR2 YFSETQ, per germline. V trimming: 7 bases; J trimming: 2 bases; junction bases outside the gene matches: 6. The CDR3 runs to 13 residues. CDR3 sequence reads: CASFQTGTYEQYF. In DNA, the CDR3 is TGCGCCAGCTTTCAGACAGGGACCTACGAGCAGTACTTC.

This chain links TRBV6-5 with TRBJ2-2; D is possibly TRBD2 (6 bases). The ends were cut back, 0 bases at V and 5 bases at J, with 10 bases in the middle. CDR3 length: 15 amino acids. Germline CDR1 MNHEY, CDR2 SVGAGI. CDR3 loop: CASSYSGGFTGELFF. CDR3 in DNA: TGTGCCAGCAGTTACTCTGGGGGGTTTACCGGGGAGCTGTTTTTT.

The chain couples TRBV28 to TRBJ1-6, with TRBD1 identical over 9 bases. There are 17 residues in the CDR3. The germline gives CDR1 MDHEN, CDR2 SYDVKM. V shed 4 bases, J shed 9 bases, and the junction held 13 bases outside the gene matches. The CDR3 coding sequence is TGTGCCAGCAGTTCTGTCGGATGGGACAGGGCGGGTTCACCCCTCCACTTT. Protein product: CASSSVGWDRAGSPLHF.

V is TRBV29-1 and J is TRBJ1-2, with 8 bases identical to TRBD1. The germline gives CDR1 SQVTM, CDR2 ANQGSEA. There are 14 residues in the CDR3. J lost 4 bases, V lost 5 bases, and 9 bases had no gene match. The CDR3 coding sequence is TGCAGCGTTTCAGCCGGGACAGGCCTCTATGGCTACACCTTC. Translated: CSVSAGTGLYGYTF. The complete variable domain, with remaining parts taken from reference TRBV29-1 and TRBJ1-2, reads SAVISQKPSRDICQRGTSLTIQCQVDSQVTMMFWYRQQPGQSLTLIATANQGSEATYESGFVIDKFPISRPNLTFSTLTVSNMSPEDSSIYLCSVSAGTGLYGYTFGSGTRLTVV.

This clone was found a few times. The chain links TRBV10-2 to TRBJ1-4, with a weak D call TRBD1 (5 bases). The CDR3 has 15 residues. CDR1 WSHSY and CDR2 SAAADI come from the germline V gene. V was trimmed by 6 bases and J by 5 bases, leaving 16 bases between them. In DNA form, the CDR3 reads TGCGCCAGCAGCCCCGGGGCAGGGCAGAATGAAAAACTGTTTTTT. This translates into CASSPGAGQNEKLFF.

In nucleotides, the CDR3 is TGTGCCAGCAACTACAGGCATGGCTACACCTTC. Translating it yields CASNYRHGYTF. J is TRBJ1-2 and V is TRBV28, with D possibly matching TRBD1 (5 bases). V was clipped by 7 bases and J by 6 bases, with 9 bases between them. The length of the CDR3 is 11 residues. The germline gives CDR1 MDHEN, CDR2 SYDVKM.

The CDR3 here is CASSGQGLGNGELFF. DNA for the CDR3: TGTGCCAGCAGCGGGCAGGGTCTTGGTAACGGGGAGCTGTTTTTT. This chain connects TRBV27 to TRBJ2-2; D perhaps matches TRBD1 (5 bases). The germline V and J ends were trimmed by 6 bases and 7 bases, with 18 bases remaining between them. This CDR3 has 15 residues. CDR1 and CDR2 from the germline V gene are MNHEY and SMNVEV (reference sequence).

The chain combines TRBV13 with TRBJ1-1, with D unresolved. V was clipped by 2 bases and J by 4 bases, with 17 bases between them. The CDR3 is 16 residues long. The germline V gene has CDR1 PRHDT and CDR2 FYEKMQ (reference sequence). CDR3 sequence (DNA): TGTGCCAGCAGCTTAAGTCTAAGGGCTCGGGGCACTGAAGCTTTCTTT. Its translation is CASSLSLRARGTEAFF.

This chain connects TRBV15 to TRBJ1-2, with 11 bases identical to TRBD1. CDR1 and CDR2 (germline): LNHNV, YYDKDF (reference sequence). Trimming cost V 3 bases and J 1 base; bases outside gene matches: 1. CDR3 size: 15 residues. CDR3 DNA sequence: TGTGCCACCAGCAGGGGACAGGGGGGTAACTATGGCTACACCTTC. Its protein product is CATSRGQGGNYGYTF.

The chain links TRBV7-9 to TRBJ2-2; 9 nucleotides line up with TRBD1. The germline V gene encodes CDR1 SEHNR and CDR2 FQNEAQ (reference sequence). With V trimmed by 5 bases and J by 5 bases, 15 bases remained unmatched. The CDR3 has 18 amino acids. The CDR3 sequence: CASSPDGRDRVHTGELFF. The CDR3 nucleotides are TGTGCCAGCAGCCCTGACGGCCGGGACAGGGTGCATACCGGGGAGCTGTTTTTT.